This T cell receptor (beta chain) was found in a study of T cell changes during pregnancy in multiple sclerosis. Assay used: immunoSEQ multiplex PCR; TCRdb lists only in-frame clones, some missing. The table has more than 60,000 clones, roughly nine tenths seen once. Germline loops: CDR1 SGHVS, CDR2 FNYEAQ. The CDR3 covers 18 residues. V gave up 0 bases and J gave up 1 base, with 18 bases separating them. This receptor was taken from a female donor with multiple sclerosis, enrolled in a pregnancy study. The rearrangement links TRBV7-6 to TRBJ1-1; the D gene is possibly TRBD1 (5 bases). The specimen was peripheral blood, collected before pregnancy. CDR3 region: CASSLADGAVDRNTEAFF. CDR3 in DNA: TGTGCCAGCAGCTTAGCGGATGGGGCCGTGGATCGGAACACTGAAGCTTTCTTT.